The T cell receptor beta chain under discussion was sequenced for a study of CD8 T cells in ankylosing spondylitis. Notes on the study in general: Past studies reported some motif variants in reactive arthritis synovial fluid and blood. In ankylosing spondylitis blood, a motif of eight highly homologous TCR beta variants appeared characteristic. As reported, disease-linked clones showed significant enrichment in matched ankylosing spondylitis synovial fluid.

Quantitative molecular-barcoded 5'-RACE generated the TCR beta libraries. TCRdb re-analysed the 5' RACE reads in MiXCR, keeping a single row per CDR3 protein. The sample has about 540,000 distinct CDR3 sequences; over 9.5% are singletons. As for this clonotype: The target antigen is unknown.

Trimming took off 0 bases at V and 6 bases at J, with 6 bases between the two ends. This CDR3 is 13 amino acids long. Germline V gene data show CDR1 as MGHRA and CDR2 as YSYEKL. V gene TRBV4-1 combines with J gene TRBJ1-5, with D possibly being TRBD1 (5 bases). Sequencing input: blood, either unsorted or a sorted T cell fraction (not recorded which). This sequence originates from a male donor with ankylosing spondylitis. CDR3 nucleotides: TGCGCCAGCAGCCAAGAAGGGGTTCAGCCCCAGCATTTT. Translated, it gives CASSQEGVQPQHF.